This T cell receptor beta chain was recovered during a study of cytomegalovirus exposure and HLA in healthy donors. CDR1 and CDR2 from the germline V gene are SGDLS and YYNGEE. This CDR3 spans 16 amino acids. Trimming took 0 bases from V and 0 from J, leaving 10 bases between them. TCRdb's table, derived via immunoSEQ multiplex PCR, lists solely in-frame clones and lacks some. The sample contains more than 150,000 clones, approximately 84% of which appear only once. Sequenced: PBMCs. This receptor was taken from a man younger than 30 in good health and CMV-seropositive. The chain combines TRBV9 with TRBJ1-3; D gene ambiguous. CDR3 in DNA: TGTGCCAGCAGCGTAGGAGGTACGAGCTCTGGAAACACCATATATTTT. It encodes CASSVGGTSSGNTIYF.